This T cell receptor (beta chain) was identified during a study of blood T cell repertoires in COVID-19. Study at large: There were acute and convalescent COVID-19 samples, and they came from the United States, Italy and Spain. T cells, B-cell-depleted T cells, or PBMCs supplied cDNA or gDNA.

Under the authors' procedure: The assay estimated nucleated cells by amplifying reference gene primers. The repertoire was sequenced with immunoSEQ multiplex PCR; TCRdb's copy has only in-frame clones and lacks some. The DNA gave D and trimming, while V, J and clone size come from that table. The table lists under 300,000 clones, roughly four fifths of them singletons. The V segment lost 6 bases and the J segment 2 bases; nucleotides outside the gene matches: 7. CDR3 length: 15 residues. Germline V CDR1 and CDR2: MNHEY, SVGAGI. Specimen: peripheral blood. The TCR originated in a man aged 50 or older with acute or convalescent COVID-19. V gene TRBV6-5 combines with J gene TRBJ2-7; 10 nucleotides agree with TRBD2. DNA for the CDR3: TGTGCCAGCAGAACAGCGGGAGGGGGGGCCTACGAGCAGTACTTC. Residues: CASRTAGGGAYEQYF.